Listed below are T cell receptor beta chains from one sample, sequenced in a study of post-analysis software for immune sequencing data. MiXCR was run by TCRdb on the PCR reads, yielding one entry per CDR3 protein. The sample records over 700,000 distinct CDR3 sequences, about 27% being singletons. The sample taken for sequencing was blood. The source of these receptors is a girl between 5 and 17 years old with multiple sclerosis. Each CDR3 is given with its conserved first and last residue. The D gene is left open where the match is weak. Clone size is stated in some rows and not others, as once, few, many or a class when expanded.

size,J,D,V,CDR3,DNA
.,TRBJ2-5,.,TRBV12-3/TRBV12-4,CASSPGRVNEQYF,TGTGCCAGCAGTCCGGGCAGGGTCAATGAGCAGTACTTC
few,TRBJ2-5,.,TRBV12-3/TRBV12-4,CASSFGGAGQETQYF,TGTGCCAGCAGTTTCGGGGGCGCGGGCCAAGAGACCCAGTACTTC
few,TRBJ2-5,.,TRBV29-1,CSVENPGRNIETQYF,TGCAGCGTTGAAAATCCCGGCAGGAATATAGAGACCCAGTACTTC
.,TRBJ2-7,.,TRBV28,CATRGPYEQYF,TGTGCCACCCGAGGTCCCTACGAGCAGTACTTC
few,TRBJ1-2,TRBD1,TRBV6-1,CASTGQGFGGYTF,TGTGCCAGCACGGGACAGGGGTTTGGCGGCTACACCTTC
few,TRBJ2-3,TRBD1,TRBV10-3,CASRGQGALNTQYF,TGTGCCAGCCGAGGGCAGGGGGCATTGAATACGCAGTATTTT
few,TRBJ2-7,.,TRBV7-2,CASSSSAGSSYEQYF,TGTGCCAGCAGCTCCTCGGCAGGGAGCTCCTACGAGCAGTACTTC
few,TRBJ2-2,.,TRBV29-1,CSVDGGANTGELFF,TGCAGCGTTGACGGTGGAGCCAACACCGGGGAGCTGTTTTTT
.,TRBJ2-5,TRBD2,TRBV12-3/TRBV12-4,CASSLFVRGLAGGQETQYF,TGTGCCAGCAGTTTATTCGTCCGGGGTTTAGCGGGGGGTCAAGAGACCCAGTACTTC
.,TRBJ2-5,.,TRBV20-1,CSARVGSGQETQYF,TGCAGTGCTAGAGTCGGTAGCGGCCAAGAGACCCAGTACTTC
.,TRBJ2-7,TRBD2,TRBV20-1,CSASALAGVGEQYF,TGCAGTGCTAGCGCCCTAGCGGGAGTCGGCGAGCAGTACTTC
.,TRBJ2-2,.,TRBV12-3/TRBV12-4,CASQLVGRITGELFF,TGTGCCAGCCAGTTAGTGGGACGGATCACCGGGGAGCTGTTTTTT
.,TRBJ1-2,.,TRBV28,CASSSGVGYTF,TGTGCCAGCTCCTCAGGGGTCGGCTACACCTTC
few,TRBJ2-2,.,TRBV25-1,CASSDRGVGELFF,TGTGCCAGCAGTGATAGGGGGGTCGGGGAGCTGTTTTTT
few,TRBJ2-1,TRBD1,TRBV5-6,CASSWTGGAYNEQFF,TGTGCCAGCAGCTGGACAGGGGGGGCCTACAATGAGCAGTTCTTC
.,TRBJ2-3,.,TRBV5-1,CASSLVGRITDTQYF,TGCGCCAGCAGCTTGGTTGGTAGGATCACAGATACGCAGTATTTT
many,TRBJ2-3,.,TRBV6-4,CASSDIGGGSTQYF,TGTGCCAGCAGTGACATAGGAGGTGGATCTACGCAGTATTTT
.,TRBJ1-1,.,TRBV7-2,CASSSAAGWDHPTEAFF,TGTGCCAGCAGCTCAGCAGCCGGTTGGGATCACCCTACTGAAGCTTTCTTT
.,TRBJ2-7,.,TRBV7-2,CASSLARSEQYF,TGTGCCAGCAGCTTAGCAAGGTCCGAGCAGTACTTC
.,TRBJ2-7,.,TRBV28,CASQVAAIYEQYF,TGTGCCAGCCAGGTAGCGGCTATCTACGAGCAGTACTTC
.,TRBJ1-6,.,TRBV20-1,CSARARVSSYNSPLHF,TGCAGTGCTAGGGCCAGAGTTAGCTCCTATAATTCACCCCTCCACTTT
.,TRBJ1-2,.,TRBV20-1,CSGQGRGNYGYTF,TGCAGCGGGCAGGGGAGGGGTAACTATGGCTACACCTTC
.,TRBJ1-3,.,TRBV6-5,CASSYNRRGSGNTIYF,TGTGCCAGCAGTTACAATCGACGGGGCTCTGGAAACACCATATATTTT
.,TRBJ1-1,.,TRBV6-5,CASSPPRGNTEAFF,TGTGCCAGCAGTCCACCAAGGGGGAACACTGAAGCTTTCTTT
.,TRBJ2-4,.,TRBV19,CASSITASVDIQYF,TGTGCCAGTAGTATAACAGCGTCGGTCGACATTCAGTACTTC
few,TRBJ2-1,.,TRBV7-9,CASSPTPGGGEAESSYNEQFF,TGTGCCAGCAGCCCCACGCCCGGAGGGGGAGAGGCTGAGAGCTCCTACAATGAGCAGTTCTTC
few,TRBJ1-5,TRBD1,TRBV7-6,CASSQSGGFGQPQHF,TGTGCCAGCAGCCAGTCAGGGGGCTTTGGCCAGCCCCAGCATTTT
.,TRBJ1-3,.,TRBV11-2,CASSLDSGNTIYF,TGTGCCAGCAGCTTAGATTCGGGAAACACCATATATTTT
few,TRBJ2-7,.,TRBV20-1,CSARRTAISSYEQYF,TGCAGTGCCCGGAGGACAGCTATTAGCTCCTACGAGCAGTACTTC
.,TRBJ2-1,TRBD2,TRBV7-2,CASSLASTSGRGEQFF,TGTGCCAGCAGCTTAGCGTCGACTAGCGGGAGGGGGGAGCAGTTCTTC
.,TRBJ1-1,.,TRBV7-8,CASSLGMPGQVNTETFF,TGTGCCAGCAGCTTAGGGATGCCGGGACAAGTGAACACTGAAACTTTCTTT
many,TRBJ1-2,.,TRBV6-6,CASSYFGGYYGYTF,TGTGCCAGCAGTTACTTCGGGGGGTACTATGGCTACACCTTC
few,TRBJ2-7,.,TRBV20-1,CSAPAGGTSYEQYF,TGCAGTGCCCCCGCAGGGGGGACCTCCTACGAGCAGTACTTC
.,TRBJ2-1,.,TRBV20-1,CSARRQLYNEQFF,TGCAGTGCTAGACGACAGCTGTACAATGAGCAGTTCTTC
many,TRBJ2-3,TRBD1,TRBV4-1,CASSQRQGADTQYF,TGCGCCAGCAGCCAGCGACAGGGGGCAGATACGCAGTATTTT
few,TRBJ2-7,TRBD2,TRBV4-3,CASSQFGGSYEQYF,TGCGCCAGCAGCCAATTCGGGGGGAGCTACGAGCAGTACTTC
few,TRBJ2-1,.,TRBV5-1,CASSLEGDEQFF,TGCGCCAGCAGCTTGGAAGGAGATGAGCAGTTCTTC
few,TRBJ2-1,.,TRBV7-9,CASSLSIEANEQFF,TGTGCCAGCAGCTTATCGATCGAGGCCAATGAGCAGTTCTTC
.,TRBJ2-1,TRBD2,TRBV20-1,CGASKGLADYNEQFF,TGCGGTGCTAGTAAGGGACTAGCGGATTACAATGAGCAGTTCTTC
.,TRBJ2-1,TRBD2,TRBV5-1,CASSFLSGLVPRRYNEQFF,TGCGCCAGCAGCTTTTTATCGGGACTAGTCCCTCGTCGATACAATGAGCAGTTCTTC
.,TRBJ2-7,.,TRBV29-1,CSVVGPRGEQYF,TGCAGCGTTGTGGGCCCCCGTGGCGAGCAGTACTTC
.,TRBJ1-5,TRBD1,TRBV7-2,CASSLEGAGDQPQHF,TGTGCCAGCAGCTTAGAGGGGGCTGGGGATCAGCCCCAGCATTTT